This TCR beta chain is drawn from a study of monozygotic twins with inflammatory bowel disease. TCRdb reanalyzed the 5' RACE reads and collapses them to one entry per CDR3 protein, without DNA. The sample has approximately 400,000 distinct CDR3 sequences. The material sequenced was blood. This receptor was taken from a human donor with ulcerative colitis or Crohn's disease, or a healthy co-twin of an affected twin (not recorded which).

CDR3 in amino acids: CASSRTGTGASPLHF. This chain joins TRBV4-3 and TRBJ1-6; TCRdb's D gene call, TRBD1, goes unchecked for lack of DNA. CDR1 and CDR2 (germline): LGHNA, YSLEER. This CDR3 is built from 15 residues.